The rows below give T cell receptor beta chains drawn from one sample of a study of T cell responses to AZD1222 COVID-19 vaccine. Data came from immunoSEQ multiplex PCR; TCRdb stores just in-frame clones and leaves some out. Of 100,000 to 120,000 clones detected, about 88% appear once; the ten largest clones hold over 1.5%. Sequenced here: peripheral blood, sampled on day 0 of AZD1222 vaccination. The receptors come from an adult in good health. Each CDR3 is given with its conserved first and last residue. Each record gives: J gene, CDR3 length, clone size, V gene, D gene, CDR3 protein, CDR3 DNA. D genes are given only for firm matches. Clone size, where shown, is once, few, many, or a class for clones that have expanded.

>TRBJ2-1|14|-|TRBV5-8|TRBD1
CASSGGTGLGEQFF
TGTGCCAGCAGCGGGGGGACAGGACTCGGTGAGCAGTTCTTC
>TRBJ1-2|15|few|TRBV19|-
CASSIVGASNYGYTF
TGTGCCAGTAGTATAGTGGGAGCCAGTAACTATGGCTACACCTTC
>TRBJ2-2|15|-|TRBV19|-
CASKTRQWNTGELFF
TGTGCCAGTAAGACACGACAGTGGAACACCGGGGAGCTGTTTTTT
>TRBJ2-7|14|-|TRBV10-2|TRBD1
CASSGGQASYEQYF
TGCGCCAGCAGTGGGGGACAGGCCTCCTACGAGCAGTACTTC
>TRBJ2-1|16|-|TRBV19|-
CASSTDGTSSYNEQFF
TGTGCCAGTAGTACGGACGGGACAAGCTCCTACAATGAGCAGTTCTTC
>TRBJ2-7|18|-|TRBV7-8|-
CASSFERVGPGVHYEQYF
TGTGCCAGCAGCTTTGAAAGGGTGGGCCCAGGGGTCCATTACGAGCAGTACTTC
>TRBJ1-1|13|-|TRBV6-4|-
CASQLGGNTEAFF
TGTGCCAGCCAACTGGGTGGGAACACTGAAGCTTTCTTT
>TRBJ2-2|15|-|TRBV5-1|-
CASSPGHPNTGELFF
TGCGCCAGCAGCCCGGGACATCCGAACACCGGGGAGCTGTTTTTT
>TRBJ1-5|16|-|TRBV7-2|-
CASSLGRTVGNQPQHF
TGTGCCAGCAGCTTAGGTAGGACGGTGGGCAATCAGCCCCAGCATTTT
>TRBJ2-7|14|-|TRBV6-5|-
CASSAGSKTYEQYF
TGTGCCAGCAGCGCAGGGAGTAAGACCTACGAGCAGTACTTC
>TRBJ1-2|11|-|TRBV7-9|-
CASSRENGYTF
TGTGCCAGCAGCCGCGAGAATGGCTACACCTTC
>TRBJ1-1|13|-|TRBV12-3/TRBV12-4|TRBD1
CASSGQGGTEAFF
TGTGCCAGCAGTGGACAGGGAGGGACTGAAGCTTTCTTT
>TRBJ1-1|15|-|TRBV5-4|-
CASSLRGGTNTEAFF
TGTGCCAGCAGCTTGAGGGGGGGAACGAACACTGAAGCTTTCTTT
>TRBJ2-5|15|-|TRBV5-1|TRBD2
CASSLTAGAEETQYF
TGCGCCAGCAGCCTCACGGCGGGAGCGGAGGAGACCCAGTACTTC
>TRBJ1-2|14|-|TRBV5-5|-
CASSLAGGNYGYTF
TGTGCCAGCAGCTTGGCTGGCGGAAACTATGGCTACACCTTC
>TRBJ1-2|17|-|TRBV7-8|TRBD1
CASSFRGTGRGHLGYTF
TGTGCCAGCAGCTTTCGGGGGACTGGGAGGGGGCACCTTGGCTACACCTTC
>TRBJ1-6|13|-|TRBV2|-
CASNAGDSSPLHF
TGTGCCAGCAACGCGGGAGACAGTTCACCCCTCCACTTT
>TRBJ2-4|12|-|TRBV5-1|-
CASSDEGNIQYF
TGCGCCAGCTCTGATGAAGGAAACATTCAGTACTTC
>TRBJ1-5|15|-|TRBV4-1|-
CASSQETFSNQPQHF
TGCGCCAGCAGCCAAGAGACCTTCAGCAATCAGCCCCAGCATTTT
>TRBJ1-1|13|once|TRBV5-5|-
CASSLAAWGEAFF
TGTGCCAGCAGCTTGGCCGCGTGGGGTGAAGCTTTCTTT
>TRBJ1-1|15|-|TRBV27|-
CASSLDGGPFQGAFF
TGTGCCAGCAGTTTAGACGGTGGCCCTTTCCAAGGGGCTTTCTTT
>TRBJ2-7|15|-|TRBV4-2|TRBD1
CASSQQDRDEAEQYF
TGTGCCAGCAGCCAGCAAGACAGGGACGAGGCCGAGCAGTACTTC
>TRBJ2-7|15|-|TRBV6-6|TRBD1
CASSPGTGGRYEQYF
TGTGCCAGCAGCCCCGGGACAGGGGGTAGATACGAGCAGTACTTC
>TRBJ1-2|14|-|TRBV3-1/TRBV3-2|-
CASSQDRGGYGYTF
TGTGCCAGCAGCCAAGATAGGGGCGGCTATGGCTACACCTTC
>TRBJ1-2|14|-|TRBV30|-
CAWRKGISNYGYTF
TGTGCCTGGAGAAAGGGTATTTCTAACTATGGCTACACCTTC
>TRBJ1-1|17|-|TRBV5-1|TRBD1
CASSLVTGSVLATEAFF
TGCGCCAGCAGCTTGGTGACAGGGAGCGTCTTGGCCACTGAAGCTTTCTTT
>TRBJ1-4|16|-|TRBV18|TRBD1
CASSPESGGGIEKLFF
TGTGCCAGCTCACCGGAGTCAGGGGGAGGAATTGAAAAACTGTTTTTT
>TRBJ2-2|16|-|TRBV19|TRBD1
CASSRFGTGLTGELFF
TGTGCCAGTAGTAGGTTCGGGACAGGTCTCACCGGGGAGCTGTTTTTT
>TRBJ1-1|17|-|TRBV7-9|TRBD1
CASSLGGGGRKNTEAFF
TGTGCCAGCAGCTTAGGGGGAGGGGGCCGGAAAAACACTGAAGCTTTCTTT
>TRBJ1-1|10|-|TRBV6-5|-
CATEFTEAFF
TGTGCCACCGAATTCACTGAAGCTTTCTTT
>TRBJ1-3|16|-|TRBV4-1|-
CASSQDEKKLGNTIYF
TGCGCCAGCAGCCAAGATGAGAAGAAACTTGGAAACACCATATATTTT
>TRBJ1-5|14|-|TRBV5-1|TRBD1
CASSPGTVNQPQHF
TGCGCCAGCAGCCCAGGGACAGTGAATCAGCCCCAGCATTTT
>TRBJ1-4|12|-|TRBV6-5|-
CASSPAGEKLFF
TGTGCCAGCAGCCCAGCGGGGGAAAAACTGTTTTTT
>TRBJ1-2|13|-|TRBV6-5|-
CASADFLRNGYTF
TGTGCCAGCGCGGACTTCTTGAGGAATGGCTACACCTTC
>TRBJ2-3|14|-|TRBV27|-
CASSWLSSTDTQYF
TGTGCCAGCAGTTGGCTCTCTTCCACAGATACGCAGTATTTT
>TRBJ2-4|11|-|TRBV20-1|-
CSARAGDIQYF
TGCAGTGCTAGAGCGGGGGACATTCAGTACTTC
>TRBJ1-1|16|-|TRBV19|TRBD1
CASSIIQGVMNTEAFF
TGTGCCAGTAGCATAATCCAGGGGGTCATGAACACTGAAGCTTTCTTT
>TRBJ2-2|15|-|TRBV5-6|-
CASSLVDGHTGELFF
TGTGCCAGCAGCTTGGTGGACGGACACACCGGGGAGCTGTTTTTT
>TRBJ2-1|16|-|TRBV10-2|TRBD2
CASSESGLAGANEQFF
TGCGCCAGCAGTGAGTCGGGGCTAGCGGGAGCCAATGAGCAGTTCTTC
>TRBJ1-5|15|-|TRBV27|-
CASSLEGREGQPQHF
TGTGCCAGCAGTTTAGAGGGCAGGGAGGGTCAGCCCCAGCATTTT
>TRBJ1-2|16|once|TRBV5-5|-
CASSLQSNQRSYGYTF
TGTGCCAGCAGCTTGCAATCGAACCAGCGGTCGTATGGCTACACCTTC
>TRBJ2-5|12|-|TRBV29-1|-
CSVSAGFETQYF
TGCAGCGTTTCCGCGGGTTTCGAGACCCAGTACTTC
>TRBJ1-4|16|-|TRBV6-1|-
CASSERGFATNEKLFF
TGTGCCAGCAGTGAAAGGGGATTTGCAACTAATGAAAAACTGTTTTTT
>TRBJ2-3|18|-|TRBV27|TRBD2
CASSLRNGLAGVGDTQYF
TGTGCCAGCAGTTTAAGGAATGGACTAGCGGGAGTAGGAGATACGCAGTATTTT
>TRBJ1-6|18|-|TRBV4-1|-
CASSQGAGLSSYNSPLHF
TGCGCCAGCAGCCAAGGGGCAGGGCTGAGCTCCTATAATTCACCCCTCCACTTT
>TRBJ1-2|13|once|TRBV18|-
CASSPKANYGYTF
TGTGCCAGCTCACCAAAGGCTAACTATGGCTACACCTTC
>TRBJ2-5|16|-|TRBV5-4|TRBD2
CASSSRLAGFQETQYF
TGTGCCAGCAGCTCCCGACTAGCGGGGTTCCAAGAGACCCAGTACTTC
>TRBJ2-2|12|-|TRBV5-1|-
CASSFISGELFF
TGCGCCAGCAGCTTTATCTCCGGGGAGCTGTTTTTT